The T cell receptor beta chain under discussion was sequenced for a study of response to subunit inactivated influenza vaccine. Using its own MiXCR run on the RT-PCR reads, TCRdb lists one record per CDR3 protein. This sample yields 600,000 to 850,000 distinct CDR3 sequences, of which around 15% are seen a single time; less than 9% belongs to the top ten. The CDR3 sequence is 14 residues long. V was cut by 1 base and J by 5 bases, with 11 bases left in between. Germline V gives CDR1 SEHNR, CDR2 FQNEAQ (reference sequence). Findings and limits, study-wide: Each seasonal influenza vaccination recruits few new T cells, the authors suggested.

Only a few counts were recorded for this clonotype. Its antigen is unidentified. The clonotype originates from a man in his fifties who received an inactivated influenza vaccine. Sequencing used PBMCs from blood, obtained 14 to 15 days before vaccination. The chain recombines TRBV7-9 with TRBJ1-2; D call uncertain. Written as DNA, the CDR3 is TGTGCCAGCAGCTTAGTGGCCCTCGGTTATGGCTACACCTTC. It translates to CASSLVALGYGYTF.